Here is one TCR beta chain with its context. No antigen is known for it. CD4+ T cells from unexposed donors were obtained before the COVID-19 pandemic (2011-2018). CD4+ T cells were isolated from the cells after more than nine days of culture. The method was immunoSEQ multiplex PCR; TCRdb's version includes in-frame clones alone and lacks a portion of them. This sample yields 20,000 to 25,000 clones, of which around 67% are seen a single time; about 17% belongs to the top ten. This sample was included in a study of CD4 T cells in relation to SARS-CoV-2 and coronaviruses. The sequence came from a human donor in good health. Sample: CD4+ T cells from PBMCs, cultured in vitro.

The CDR3 coding sequence is TGCGCCAGCAGTCAATCGTCGGCCGGCCGCTCCTACGAGCAGTACTTC. It specifies CASSQSSAGRSYEQYF. V is TRBV23-1 and J is TRBJ2-7; D unresolved. TRBV23-1 carries the ORF label, with uncertain function. Trimming removed 0 bases at V and 0 bases at J, with 12 bases between. The CDR3 is 16 residues long.